Reported below is one T cell receptor beta chain. The antigen remains undetermined. This sample stems from a study of cytomegalovirus exposure and HLA in healthy donors. Study-wide findings and caveats: A list of approximately 160 TCR beta chains associated with cytomegalovirus was given.

The study ran its PCR with 60 Vbeta and 13 Jbeta primers. The table came from immunoSEQ multiplex PCR; TCRdb's copy has only in-frame clones and leaves some out. The sample yields about 90,000 clones, around three fifths seen once. The source is a woman aged 45-60 years in good health and CMV-seropositive. The sequencing sample was made of PBMCs.

The CDR3 here is CASSSQQGTDYEQYF. The DNA of the CDR3 is TGTGCCAGCAGTTCCCAGCAGGGAACGGATTACGAGCAGTACTTC. The chain recombines TRBV27 with TRBJ2-7; maybe TRBD1 (5 bases). Germline V gene lookup returns CDR1 MNHEY and CDR2 SMNVEV (reference sequence). With 4 bases removed from V and 4 bases from J, the gap between germline ends came to 17 bases. This CDR3 region has 15 residues.